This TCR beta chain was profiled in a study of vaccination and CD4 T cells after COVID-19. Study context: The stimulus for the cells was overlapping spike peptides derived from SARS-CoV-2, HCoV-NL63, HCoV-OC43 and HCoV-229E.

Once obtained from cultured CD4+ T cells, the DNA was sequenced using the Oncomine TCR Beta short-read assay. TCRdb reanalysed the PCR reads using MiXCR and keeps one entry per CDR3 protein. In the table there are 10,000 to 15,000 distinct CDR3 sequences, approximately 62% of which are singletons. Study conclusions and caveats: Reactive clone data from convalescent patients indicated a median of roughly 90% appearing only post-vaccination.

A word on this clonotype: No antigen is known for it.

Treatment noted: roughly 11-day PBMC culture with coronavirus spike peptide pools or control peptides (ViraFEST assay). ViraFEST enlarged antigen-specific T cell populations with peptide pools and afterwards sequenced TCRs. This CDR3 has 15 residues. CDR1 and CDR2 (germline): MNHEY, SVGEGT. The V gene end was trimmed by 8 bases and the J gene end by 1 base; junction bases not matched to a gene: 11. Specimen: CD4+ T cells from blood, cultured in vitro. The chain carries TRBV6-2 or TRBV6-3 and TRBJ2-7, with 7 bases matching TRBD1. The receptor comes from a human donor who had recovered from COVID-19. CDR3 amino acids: CASHTGGTESYEQYF. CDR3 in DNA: TGTGCCAGCCATACCGGTGGGACAGAGTCCTACGAGCAGTACTTC.